Listed below are T cell receptor beta chains from one sample, sequenced in a study of OX40 agonist ivuxolimab in advanced cancers. The method was immunoSEQ multiplex PCR; TCRdb's version includes in-frame clones alone and lacks a portion of them. In the table there are under 50,000 clones, around 85% of which are singletons. Source: CD4+ or CD8+ T cells sorted from blood, taken in a trial of the OX40 agonist ivuxolimab. These receptors all stem from an adult with an advanced solid tumor such as melanoma, head and neck, liver or kidney cancer. The CDR3 runs from the conserved cysteine through the conserved F or W. D genes are given only for firm matches. Some rows mark clone size as missing; the rest say once, few, many or name a class of expanded clone.

clone_size: -; v_call: TRBV4-1; d_call: TRBD2; j_call: TRBJ2-1; cdr3_aa: CASSQVDMGLAGGHEQFF; cdr3_nt: TGCGCCAGCAGCCAAGTGGACATGGGACTAGCGGGAGGCCATGAGCAGTTCTTC
clone_size: -; v_call: TRBV5-6; d_call: TRBD1; j_call: TRBJ1-5; cdr3_aa: CASSLWTGGRLVMQPQHF; cdr3_nt: TGTGCCAGCAGCTTATGGACAGGGGGCAGGTTAGTTATGCAGCCCCAGCATTTT
clone_size: -; v_call: TRBV28; d_call: -; j_call: TRBJ1-5; cdr3_aa: CASSLAGTLPQHF; cdr3_nt: TGTGCCAGCAGTTTAGCAGGCACCCTGCCCCAGCATTTT
clone_size: -; v_call: TRBV19; d_call: -; j_call: TRBJ1-1; cdr3_aa: CASSQGVHTEAFF; cdr3_nt: TGTGCCAGTAGCCAGGGAGTTCACACTGAAGCTTTCTTT
clone_size: -; v_call: TRBV6-5; d_call: -; j_call: TRBJ2-3; cdr3_aa: CASRGRRSDTQYF; cdr3_nt: TGTGCCAGCCGAGGGCGTAGGTCAGATACGCAGTATTTT
clone_size: -; v_call: TRBV13; d_call: -; j_call: TRBJ2-7; cdr3_aa: CASSLCWVGRNPYEQYF; cdr3_nt: TGTGCCAGCAGCTTATGCTGGGTCGGACGAAATCCCTACGAGCAGTACTTC
clone_size: -; v_call: TRBV4-3; d_call: -; j_call: TRBJ1-2; cdr3_aa: CASSQEVGAISGYTF; cdr3_nt: TGCGCCAGCAGCCAAGAAGTGGGGGCGATTAGTGGCTACACCTTC
clone_size: few; v_call: TRBV6-1; d_call: -; j_call: TRBJ2-7; cdr3_aa: CASSEPWTEAYEQYF; cdr3_nt: TGTGCCAGCAGTGAACCTTGGACAGAGGCCTACGAGCAGTACTTC
clone_size: -; v_call: TRBV5-1; d_call: TRBD1; j_call: TRBJ1-1; cdr3_aa: CASSSSTGEGAEAFF; cdr3_nt: TGCGCCAGCAGCTCCTCGACAGGGGAAGGGGCTGAAGCTTTCTTT
clone_size: -; v_call: TRBV5-1; d_call: -; j_call: TRBJ2-7; cdr3_aa: CASSLNLEPSEQYF; cdr3_nt: TGCGCCAGCAGCTTGAACCTGGAGCCCTCCGAGCAGTACTTC
clone_size: -; v_call: TRBV30; d_call: -; j_call: TRBJ2-1; cdr3_aa: CAWSVPLVREQFF; cdr3_nt: TGTGCCTGGAGTGTACCGTTGGTCCGGGAGCAGTTCTTC